These T cell receptor beta chains were read from a single sample in a study of T cell clonotyping in hematopoietic cell transplantation. Assay: immunoSEQ multiplex PCR; the TCRdb copy retains only in-frame clones and omits some. The data show 5,500 to 7,500 clones, roughly nine tenths seen once. Specimen: peripheral blood mononuclear cells, collected 180 days after allogeneic stem cell transplant. Every receptor here comes from a female patient aged 50 to 60 who had an allogeneic stem cell transplant from an unrelated donor, so the T cells may come from the graft donor. Some clones in this sample may be carry-over from other donors' samples. Both conserved end residues are part of each CDR3. The D gene is left open where the match is weak. Some rows mark clone size as missing; the rest say once, few, many or name a class of expanded clone.

V,D,size,J,DNA,CDR3
TRBV6-6,TRBD1,.,TRBJ1-2,TGTGCCAGCAGTCACAGGGGGGCGGGCTACACCTTC,CASSHRGAGYTF
TRBV7-9,.,.,TRBJ2-5,TGTGCCAGCAAATACGGGATTCAAGAGACCCAGTACTTC,CASKYGIQETQYF
TRBV29-1,.,.,TRBJ2-3,TGCAGCGTTGAATTCTGGGATTTCGCAGATACGCAGTATTTT,CSVEFWDFADTQYF
TRBV5-1,TRBD1,few,TRBJ1-2,TGCGCCAGCAGCTCGACAGGGGGCGACCCCTATGGCTACACCTTC,CASSSTGGDPYGYTF
TRBV28,.,.,TRBJ1-5,TGTGCCAGCAGACCGGGGCCTTACAGGGTAAATCAGCCCCAGCATTTT,CASRPGPYRVNQPQHF
TRBV6-1,.,.,TRBJ2-5,TGTGCCAGCAGCCGGGACAACCCCGAAGAGACCCAGTACTTC,CASSRDNPEETQYF
TRBV5-4,.,.,TRBJ2-7,TGTGCCAGCAGCTTGGGGCTCGAGCAGTACTTC,CASSLGLEQYF
TRBV25-1,.,.,TRBJ2-5,TGTGCCAGCAGTGAATTGGGAGAAGAGACCCAGTACTTC,CASSELGEETQYF
TRBV27,TRBD1,few,TRBJ2-1,TGTGCCAGCAGCTCGACGACAGGGGGAGCGGTAAAGGAGCAGTTCTTC,CASSSTTGGAVKEQFF
TRBV11-2,.,.,TRBJ1-1,TGTGCCAGCAGCTTAGGGCAGGGGCGGAGAACTGAAGCTTTCTTT,CASSLGQGRRTEAFF
TRBV5-1,TRBD1,once,TRBJ1-6,TGCGCCAGCAGCGTTACGATCCGACAGGGGATGCTGGATTCACCCCTCCACTTT,CASSVTIRQGMLDSPLHF
TRBV7-3,.,.,TRBJ1-2,TGTGCCAGCAGCCCTGTCGGAGGAGACTATGGCTACACCTTC,CASSPVGGDYGYTF
TRBV9,TRBD1,.,TRBJ1-3,TGTGCCAGCAGCCGAACCCGGGACAGGGCTGGAAACACCATATATTTT,CASSRTRDRAGNTIYF
TRBV5-6,.,.,TRBJ1-5,TGTGCCAGCAGCTCCACGGACCAGCCCCAGCATTTT,CASSSTDQPQHF
TRBV5-6,.,.,TRBJ1-4,TGTGCCAGCAGCTTGGTAGGGGAGAATGAAAAACTGTTTTTT,CASSLVGENEKLFF
TRBV5-1,.,.,TRBJ1-1,TGCGCCAGCACCGATCACACAGGGCGGAACACTGAAGCTTTCTTT,CASTDHTGRNTEAFF
TRBV27,.,.,TRBJ1-2,TGTGCCAGCAGTTTATATGGACAGAGTAACGGTAACTATGGCTACACCTTC,CASSLYGQSNGNYGYTF
TRBV6-1,.,large,TRBJ1-1,TGTGCCAGAAGTACTGAAGCTTTCTTT,CARSTEAFF
TRBV4-1,.,.,TRBJ1-5,TGCGCCAGCAGCCAAGAAGACGGGGACATAAATCAGCCCCAGCATTTT,CASSQEDGDINQPQHF
TRBV11-2,TRBD2,.,TRBJ2-7,TGTGCCAGCAGCCCGGGACTAGCGTACTCCTACGAGCAGTACTTC,CASSPGLAYSYEQYF
TRBV6-5,.,.,TRBJ2-1,TGTGCCAGCAGTTACTCGATGACAGCCACTTATGAGCAGTTCTTC,CASSYSMTATYEQFF
TRBV7-9,TRBD2,.,TRBJ2-1,TGTGCCAGCAGGGAACTGGCGGGGGGGCTGGACGATGAGCAGTTCTTC,CASRELAGGLDDEQFF
TRBV5-6,.,.,TRBJ1-6,TGTGCCAGCAGCTTCGAAGGGAGGAATTCACCCCTCCACTTT,CASSFEGRNSPLHF
TRBV10-3,TRBD1,.,TRBJ2-7,TGTGCCATCAGGACAGGGGGCTACGAGCAGTACTTC,CAIRTGGYEQYF
TRBV28,.,.,TRBJ1-2,TGTGCCAGTAGAAAGACCGTCCGCTATGGCTACACCTTC,CASRKTVRYGYTF
TRBV6-1,.,once,TRBJ2-5,TGTGCCAGCAGTGTACAGCGGCCGGGGGAGACCCAGTACTTC,CASSVQRPGETQYF
TRBV5-1,TRBD1,.,TRBJ2-7,TGCGCCAGCAGCCCGAAGCGACAGGGGGCTAACCTCGAGCAGTACTTC,CASSPKRQGANLEQYF
TRBV9,TRBD2,.,TRBJ2-1,TGTGCCAGCAGCGTAACTAGCGGGATCGGGACCTACAATGAGCAGTTCTTC,CASSVTSGIGTYNEQFF